Detailed here is one T cell receptor beta chain. Some clones are missing from TCRdb's copy, which holds only in-frame ones; the method was immunoSEQ multiplex PCR. The sample records over 55,000 clones, under 90% being singletons. The V end was cut by 2 bases, the J end by 4 bases, with 9 bases between. Looked up from germline, CDR1 is SGHDT and CDR2 is YYEEEE. The CDR3 has 13 amino acids. This sample stems from a study of glioma-infiltrating T cells after dendritic cell vaccination. The chain has TRBV5-6 and TRBJ1-1; D call uncertain. The receptor was isolated from a human donor with glioblastoma. The sample in question was blood, obtained before dendritic cell vaccination. For the CDR3, the DNA is TGTGCCAGCAGCTTTGTGGGGAGCACTGAAGCTTTCTTT. Residues: CASSFVGSTEAFF.